This T cell receptor beta chain was observed in a study of T cell responses to AZD1222 COVID-19 vaccine. The CDR3 is made up of 14 amino acids. The V gene lost 7 bases and the J gene lost 6 bases, with 16 bases spanning the gap. Germline CDR1 MNHEY, CDR2 SVGAGI. As for this clone: Its antigen is undetermined.

Profiled with immunoSEQ multiplex PCR; TCRdb holds only in-frame clones, not every one. In the table there are 100,000 or so clones, less than 95% of which are singletons. Notes on the study in general: Spike-specific TCR breadth rose after two AZD1222 doses, and depth rose as well. Only 5 or 6 individuals given AZD1222 were seropositive at baseline.

The chain joins TRBV6-5 to TRBJ1-5; weak D call: TRBD1 (5 bases). This TCR was sampled from an adult in good health. Sample: peripheral blood, taken on day 0 of AZD1222 vaccination. The CDR3 reads CASIHSGLVQPQHF. Here the CDR3 DNA reads TGTGCCAGCATTCACTCAGGGTTGGTTCAGCCCCAGCATTTT.